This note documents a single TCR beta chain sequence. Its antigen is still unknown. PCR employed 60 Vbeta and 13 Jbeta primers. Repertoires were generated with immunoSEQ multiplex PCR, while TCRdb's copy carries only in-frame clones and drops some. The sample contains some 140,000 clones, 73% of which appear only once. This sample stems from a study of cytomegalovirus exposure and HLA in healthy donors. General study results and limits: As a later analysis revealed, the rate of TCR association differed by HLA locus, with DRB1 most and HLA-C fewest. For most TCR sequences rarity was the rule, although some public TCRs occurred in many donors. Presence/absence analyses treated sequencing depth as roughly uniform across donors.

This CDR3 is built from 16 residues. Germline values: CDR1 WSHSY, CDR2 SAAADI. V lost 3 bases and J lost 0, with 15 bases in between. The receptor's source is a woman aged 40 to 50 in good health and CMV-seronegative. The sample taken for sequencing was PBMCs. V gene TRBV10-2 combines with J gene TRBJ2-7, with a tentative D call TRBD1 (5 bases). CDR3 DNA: TGCGCCAGCAGTGAAAGGGGCAGCCTATTCTCCTACGAGCAGTACTTC. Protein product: CASSERGSLFSYEQYF.